This T cell receptor (beta chain) was retrieved from a study of T cell repertoires in cytomegalovirus infection. Study as a whole: Recently identified HLA-C-restricted CMV epitopes were among the peptides used. It can be stated that public TCR beta signatures indicated CMV infection as well as a matching HLA type.

Note on this clonotype: Its specificity is not known.

This CDR3 is 15 amino acids long. V lost 3 bases to trimming and J lost 3 bases, with 12 bases between them. The germline V gene encodes CDR1 SEHNR and CDR2 FQNEAQ (reference sequence). One entry per CDR3 protein results from TCRdb running MiXCR on the reads. This table holds approximately 300,000 distinct CDR3 sequences, 25% to 30% found once. This sequence originates from a human donor in good health (CMV status not recorded). Some clones in this sample may be carry-over from other donors' samples. This specimen was cultured PBMCs, taken from culture after CMV antigen stimulation. The chain employs TRBV7-9 and TRBJ1-5; D call uncertain. The CDR3 is CASSLDLANNQPQHF. As DNA, the CDR3 is TGTGCCAGCAGCTTGGACTTAGCTAACAATCAGCCCCAGCATTTT.